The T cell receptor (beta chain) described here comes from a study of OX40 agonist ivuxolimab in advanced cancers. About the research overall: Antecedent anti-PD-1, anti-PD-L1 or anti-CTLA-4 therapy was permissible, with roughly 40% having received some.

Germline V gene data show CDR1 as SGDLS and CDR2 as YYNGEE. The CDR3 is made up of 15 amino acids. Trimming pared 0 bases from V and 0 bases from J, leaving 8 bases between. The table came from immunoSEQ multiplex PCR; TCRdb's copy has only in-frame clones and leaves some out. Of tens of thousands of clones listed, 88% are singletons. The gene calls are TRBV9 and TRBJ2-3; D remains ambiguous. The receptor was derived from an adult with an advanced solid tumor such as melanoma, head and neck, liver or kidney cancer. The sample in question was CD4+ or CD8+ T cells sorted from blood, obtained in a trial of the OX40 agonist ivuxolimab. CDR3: CASSVEGTSTDTQYF. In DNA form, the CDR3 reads TGTGCCAGCAGCGTAGAGGGTACTAGCACAGATACGCAGTATTTT.